This T cell receptor beta chain is from a study of T cell responses to AZD1222 COVID-19 vaccine. On this clone: Antigen unknown.

Data came from immunoSEQ multiplex PCR; TCRdb stores just in-frame clones and leaves some out. The top ten clones hold 8.4% of a sample with about 120,000 clones, approximately 90% of them seen once. The CDR3 extends over 14 amino acids. Trimming removed 1 base from V and 3 bases from J, with 8 bases in between. In germline, CDR1 is SGHVS, CDR2 FQNEAQ. Study-wide results and limits: The sample set comprised mostly white British donors with more females, and clonal diversity was possibly underestimated. Rises in breadth and depth of Spike-specific TCRs came after two AZD1222 doses. Close to half of all spike-specific TCRs reportedly target regions of the variants that are unmutated. The study identified only 6 or 7 AZD1222 recipients as seropositive at baseline.

Sequenced material: peripheral blood, taken on day 0 of AZD1222 vaccination. The source of this sequence is an adult in good health. The V call is TRBV7-8, the J call TRBJ2-3, with D hard to call. The CDR3 nucleotides read TGTGCCAGCAGCTTAGGGTATAGGACAGATACGCAGTATTTT. This sequence encodes CASSLGYRTDTQYF.